The clone carrying this T cell receptor (beta chain) was detected many times. The antigen is unknown. This entry belongs to a study of beta chain features in type 1 diabetes. Trimming cost V 4 bases and J 4 bases; bases outside gene matches: 4. The CDR3 is 13 amino acids. Germline V CDR1 and CDR2: MDHEN, SYDVKM. Expressed TCRB transcripts were sequenced because the entire RNA isolate underwent reverse transcription. Sequenced by immunoSEQ multiplex PCR; TCRdb stores in-frame clones only, minus some. Of 300,000 to 450,000 clones detected, around a tenth appear once; the ten largest clones hold around 0.66%. Findings and caveats of the study: Within each of all four CD4+ subsets, Type 1 diabetes patients had TCRB CDR3s that were moderately but significantly shorter.

The sequence was obtained from a man aged 25-45 years with type 1 diabetes. Specimen: central memory CD4+ T cells from blood. The chain combines TRBV28 with TRBJ2-7, with 7 nucleotides matching TRBD1. This CDR3 reads CASSSPQGYEQYF. The CDR3 coding sequence is TGTGCCAGCAGTTCGCCACAGGGGTACGAGCAGTACTTC.